This TCR beta chain originates from a study of cytomegalovirus exposure and HLA in healthy donors. Researchers ran the PCR with 60 Vbeta and 13 Jbeta primers. Sequenced by immunoSEQ multiplex PCR; TCRdb stores in-frame clones only, minus some. The data hold approximately 150,000 clones, with roughly 79% observed a single time. The CDR3 has 15 residues. With 0 bases removed from V and 0 bases from J, the gap between germline ends came to 8 bases. The germline V gene encodes CDR1 SGHRS and CDR2 YFSETQ. This TCR came from a woman aged 50 to 60 in good health and CMV-seronegative. The chain joins TRBV5-1 to TRBJ2-3, with unresolved D. Material for sequencing was PBMCs. The CDR3 DNA reads as TGCGCCAGCAGCTTGGGTGTTAGCAGCACAGATACGCAGTATTTT. It encodes CASSLGVSSTDTQYF.